The 9 T cell receptor beta chains given below trace back to one sample, sequenced in a study of blood T cells in healthy people across ages. Using a J-beta primer mix together with a sample-barcoded 5' primer, a second PCR was run for roughly 7 to 11 cycles. TCRdb reanalysed the 5' RACE reads using MiXCR and keeps one entry per CDR3 protein. The sample gives around 500,000 distinct CDR3 sequences, about 28% of which show up once; over 3.5% is in the top ten. The same data also contributed to another study, on T cells of mothers and their children.

Material for sequencing was blood. All receptors derive from a boy between 2 and 10 years old in good health.

The CDR3 is CASSQGDYDGETQYF. The CDR3 DNA follows: TGTGCCAGCAGCCAAGGAGACTACGATGGCGAGACCCAGTACTTC. The chain uses TRBV3-1 and TRBJ2-5, with a possible D match to TRBD2 (5 bases). This CDR3 is built from 15 residues. V was pared by 1 base and J by 5 bases, with 14 bases between. Germline CDR1 is LGHDT and CDR2 is YNNKEL (reference sequence).

V gene TRBV27 combines with J gene TRBJ1-2; TRBD1 matches at 8 bases. Germline CDR1 MNHEY, CDR2 SMNVEV (reference sequence). This CDR3 comprises 15 residues. Losses at the gene ends were 0 bases for V and 4 bases for J; bases not matched to a gene: 4. CDR3 amino acids: CASSLSGDRSYGYTF. CDR3 DNA sequence: TGTGCCAGCAGTTTATCGGGGGACAGGTCCTATGGCTACACCTTC.

This clonotype has only a few counts. This sequence joins TRBV11-3 and TRBJ1-2; D call uncertain. V was pared by 4 bases and J by 8 bases, with 11 bases between. Germline values: CDR1 SGHNT, CDR2 YENEEA. The CDR3 loop spans 12 amino acids. The CDR3 region is CASSCEGYGYTF. Written as DNA, the CDR3 is TGTGCCAGCAGCTGCGAGGGCTACGGCTACACCTTC.

This clonotype turned up a few times. The V call is TRBV7-2, the J call TRBJ2-3; 7 bases map to TRBD2. This CDR3 contains 14 residues. Trimming took 8 bases from V and 4 from J; bases not matched to a gene: 9. CDR1 is SGHTA, CDR2 FQGNSA, per germline. The CDR3 nucleotides are TGTGCCAGCCGAGCGGGAAATTCCGCAGATACGCAGTATTTT. Translating gives CASRAGNSADTQYF.

This clonotype appeared many times. The chain is built from TRBV4-2 and TRBJ2-1; TRBD2 might be the D (7 bases). V dropped 4 bases and J dropped 5 bases, with 15 bases sitting between them. The CDR3 sequence is 15 residues long. The germline V gene has CDR1 LGHNA and CDR2 YNFKEQ. The CDR3 nucleotides read TGTGCCAGCAGCCCCCTGGGGGGGGGCAACAATGAGCAGTTCTTC. The encoded protein is CASSPLGGGNNEQFF.

This chain links TRBV7-9 with TRBJ2-5; possibly TRBD1 for D (5 bases). The V end lost 5 bases, the J end lost 2 bases, and 15 bases lay between the germline ends. The CDR3 is 15 amino acids. CDR1 and CDR2 from the germline V gene are SEHNR and FQNEAQ (reference sequence). The CDR3 bases are TGTGCCAGCAGCCTGGGTAGGGGCAGTCAAGAGACCCAGTACTTC. Residues: CASSLGRGSQETQYF. Full variable domain (remainder filled in from reference TRBV7-9 and TRBJ2-5): DTGVSQNPRHKITKRGQNVTFRCDPISEHNRLYWYRQTLGQGPEFLTYFQNEAQLEKSRLLSDRFSAERPKGSFSTLEIQRTEQGDSAMYLCASSLGRGSQETQYFGPGTRLLVL.

There are a few counts of this clonotype. The gene calls are TRBV20-1 and TRBJ1-2; tentatively, D is TRBD1 (5 bases). The CDR3 is made up of 15 amino acids. Trimming removed 6 bases from V and 8 bases from J, with 25 bases in between. The germline V gene encodes CDR1 DFQATT and CDR2 SNEGSKA (reference sequence). CDR3 in DNA: TGCAGTGCCCCTGCGGGACTTTTTCGAAAGGGGGGCTACACCTTC. Translation: CSAPAGLFRKGGYTF.

The V call is TRBV6-1, the J call TRBJ1-2; 7 bases map to TRBD1. Germline assignment: CDR1 MNHNS and CDR2 SASEGT. The CDR3 is 15 residues long. V lost 4 bases and J lost 4; bases outside the gene matches: 9. The CDR3 DNA reads as TGTGCCAGCAGTGCCAGGGGGGGCGCAGGCTATGGCTACACCTTC. It translates to CASSARGGAGYGYTF.

V gene TRBV20-1 combines with J gene TRBJ2-7, with D tentatively TRBD1 (5 bases). In germline, CDR1 is DFQATT, CDR2 SNEGSKA (reference sequence). This CDR3 is 13 amino acids long. V was shortened by 3 bases and J by 2 bases, with 11 bases between the two germline ends. CDR3 sequence reads: CSASQGAPYEQYF. The CDR3 DNA reads TGCAGTGCTAGTCAGGGCGCCCCCTACGAGCAGTACTTC.